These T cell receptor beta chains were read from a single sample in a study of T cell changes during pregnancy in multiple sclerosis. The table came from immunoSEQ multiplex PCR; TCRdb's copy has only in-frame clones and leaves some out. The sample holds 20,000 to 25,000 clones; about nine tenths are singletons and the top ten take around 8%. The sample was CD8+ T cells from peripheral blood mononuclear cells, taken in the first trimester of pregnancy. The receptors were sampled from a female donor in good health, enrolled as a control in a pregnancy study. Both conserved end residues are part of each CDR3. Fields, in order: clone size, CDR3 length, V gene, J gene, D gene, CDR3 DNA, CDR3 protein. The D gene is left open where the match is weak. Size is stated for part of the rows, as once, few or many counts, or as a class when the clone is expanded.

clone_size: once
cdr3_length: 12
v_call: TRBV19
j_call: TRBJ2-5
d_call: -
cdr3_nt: TGTGCCAGTAGTATCTCCGGGGAGACCCAGTACTTC
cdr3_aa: CASSISGETQYF

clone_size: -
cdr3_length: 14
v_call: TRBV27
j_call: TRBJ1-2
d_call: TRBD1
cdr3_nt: TGTGCCAGCAGTTCGGGACAGGGGTCCTATGGCTACACCTTC
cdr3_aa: CASSSGQGSYGYTF

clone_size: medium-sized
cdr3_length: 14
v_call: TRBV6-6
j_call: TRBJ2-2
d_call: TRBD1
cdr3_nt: TGTGCCAGCAGTGGGGACAGCTGGATCGGGGAGCTGTTTTTT
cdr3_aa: CASSGDSWIGELFF

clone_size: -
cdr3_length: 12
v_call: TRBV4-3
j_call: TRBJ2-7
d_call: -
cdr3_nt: TGCGCCAGCAGCCAAGGAGCGTCCGAGCAGTACTTC
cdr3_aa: CASSQGASEQYF

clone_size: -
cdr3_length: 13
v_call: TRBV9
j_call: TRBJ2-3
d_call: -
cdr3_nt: TGTGCCAGCAGGGACTCCCCCACAGATACGCAGTATTTT
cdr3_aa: CASRDSPTDTQYF

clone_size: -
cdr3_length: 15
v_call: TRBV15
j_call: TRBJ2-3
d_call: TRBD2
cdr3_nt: TGTGCCACCGTACGCGGGGGGCCTGACACAGATACGCAGTATTTT
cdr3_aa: CATVRGGPDTDTQYF

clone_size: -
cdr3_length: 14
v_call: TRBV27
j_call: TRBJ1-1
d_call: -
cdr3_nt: TGTGCCAGCCCACCACAGCACATGAACACTGAAGCTTTCTTT
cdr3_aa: CASPPQHMNTEAFF

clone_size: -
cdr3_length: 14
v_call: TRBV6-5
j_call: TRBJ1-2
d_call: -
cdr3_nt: TGTGCCAGCACCCCCCGAGAGGGAGTCTATGGCTACACCTTC
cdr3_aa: CASTPREGVYGYTF

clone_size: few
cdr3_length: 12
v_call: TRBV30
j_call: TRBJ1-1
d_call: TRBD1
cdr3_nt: TGTGCCTGGGGGACAGGAGGAACTGAAGCTTTCTTT
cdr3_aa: CAWGTGGTEAFF

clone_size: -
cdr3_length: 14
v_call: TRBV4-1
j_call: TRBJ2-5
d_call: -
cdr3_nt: TGCGCCAGCAGCCAGTCCCGGGGAAAAGAGACCCAGTACTTC
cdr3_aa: CASSQSRGKETQYF

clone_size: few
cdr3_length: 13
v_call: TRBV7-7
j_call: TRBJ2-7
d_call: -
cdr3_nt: TGTGCTAGCAGCTTATCCGGGGGAACCGAGCAGTACTTC
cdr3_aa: CASSLSGGTEQYF

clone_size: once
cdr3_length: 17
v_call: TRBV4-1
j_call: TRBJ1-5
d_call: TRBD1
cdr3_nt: TGCGCCAGCAGCCGACAGGGCCTCGGAAGGAGCAATCAGCCCCAGCATTTT
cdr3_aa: CASSRQGLGRSNQPQHF

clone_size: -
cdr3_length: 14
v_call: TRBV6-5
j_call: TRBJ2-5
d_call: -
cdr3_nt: TGTGCCAGCAGCCTACGGTCCCAGGGAGAGACCCAGTACTTC
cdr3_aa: CASSLRSQGETQYF

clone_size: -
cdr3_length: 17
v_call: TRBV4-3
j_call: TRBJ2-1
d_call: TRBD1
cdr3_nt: TGCGCCAGCAGCCAAGATTTGGACAGGGGGATTATTAATGAGCAGTTCTTC
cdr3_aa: CASSQDLDRGIINEQFF

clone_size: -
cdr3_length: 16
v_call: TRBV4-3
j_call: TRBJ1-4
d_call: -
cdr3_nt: TGCGCCAGCAGCCAAGATTCTCGAAGGGGGAATGAAAAACTGTTTTTT
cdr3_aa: CASSQDSRRGNEKLFF

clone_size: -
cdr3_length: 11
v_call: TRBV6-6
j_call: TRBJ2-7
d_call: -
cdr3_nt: TGTGCCAGCAATCTAGGGGGCGAGCAGTACTTC
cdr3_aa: CASNLGGEQYF

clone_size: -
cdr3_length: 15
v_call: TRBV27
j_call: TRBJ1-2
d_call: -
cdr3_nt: TGTGCCAGCAGTTTGTCAGGGGCTCGGCACTATGGCTACACCTTC
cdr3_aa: CASSLSGARHYGYTF

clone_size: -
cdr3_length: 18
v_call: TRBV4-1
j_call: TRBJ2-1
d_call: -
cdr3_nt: TGCGCCAGCAGCCAAGCTGCCGGGACTTCCCTCTCCTACAATGAGCAGTTCTTC
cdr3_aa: CASSQAAGTSLSYNEQFF

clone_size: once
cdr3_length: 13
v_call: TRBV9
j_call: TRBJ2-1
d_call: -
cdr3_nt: TGTGCCAGCAGCGTACGGGGTCTAAATGAGCAGTTCTTC
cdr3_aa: CASSVRGLNEQFF

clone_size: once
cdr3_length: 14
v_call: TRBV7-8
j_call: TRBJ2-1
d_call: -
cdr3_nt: TGTGCCAGCAGCTCCAGTCTGGTCTACAATGAGCAGTTCTTC
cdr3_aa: CASSSSLVYNEQFF

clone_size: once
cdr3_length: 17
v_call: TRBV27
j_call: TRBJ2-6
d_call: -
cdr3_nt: TGTGCCAGCAGTTTATCAGTAGGGGATTCTGGGGCCAACGTCCTGACTTTC
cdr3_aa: CASSLSVGDSGANVLTF

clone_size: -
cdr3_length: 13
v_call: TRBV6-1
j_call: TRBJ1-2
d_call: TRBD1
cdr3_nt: TGTGCCAGCGACACAGGGGGAGGCTATGGCTACACCTTC
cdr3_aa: CASDTGGGYGYTF

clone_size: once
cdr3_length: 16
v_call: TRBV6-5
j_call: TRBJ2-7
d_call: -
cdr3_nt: TGTGCCAGCAGTTCGGACAGCATTGAACCCTCCTACGAGCAGTACTTC
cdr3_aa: CASSSDSIEPSYEQYF

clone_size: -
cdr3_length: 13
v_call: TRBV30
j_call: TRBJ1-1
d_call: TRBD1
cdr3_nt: TGTGCCTGCCCTATAGGGGACAGGGTGGAAGCTTTCTTT
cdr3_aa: CACPIGDRVEAFF

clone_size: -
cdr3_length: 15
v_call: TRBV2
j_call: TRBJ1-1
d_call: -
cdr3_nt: TGTGCCAGCAGTGATTGGCGAGGGGGTCATACTGAAGCTTTCTTT
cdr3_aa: CASSDWRGGHTEAFF

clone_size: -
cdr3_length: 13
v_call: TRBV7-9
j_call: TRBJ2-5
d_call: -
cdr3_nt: TGTGCCAGCAGCCCCGGACTTTCGGGGACCCAGTACTTC
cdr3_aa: CASSPGLSGTQYF

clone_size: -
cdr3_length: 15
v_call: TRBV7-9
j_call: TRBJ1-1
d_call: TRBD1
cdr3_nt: TGTGCCAGCAGCCCCGGGACAGATCGGAACACTGAAGCTTTCTTT
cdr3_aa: CASSPGTDRNTEAFF

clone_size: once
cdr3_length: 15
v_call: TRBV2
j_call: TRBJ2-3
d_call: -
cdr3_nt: TGTGCCAGCAGGGAGGGGATTTGGTTGGCAGATACGCAGTATTTT
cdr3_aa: CASREGIWLADTQYF

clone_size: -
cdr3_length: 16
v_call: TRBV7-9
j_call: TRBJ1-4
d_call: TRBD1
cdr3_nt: TGTGCCAGCAGCCAAGTTATGGGGACAGGGGATGAAAAACTGTTTTTT
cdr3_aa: CASSQVMGTGDEKLFF

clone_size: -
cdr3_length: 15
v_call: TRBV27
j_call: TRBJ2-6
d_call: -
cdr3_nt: TGTGCCAGCAGCTTAGGAGGGTCTGGGGCCAACGTCCTGACTTTC
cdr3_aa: CASSLGGSGANVLTF

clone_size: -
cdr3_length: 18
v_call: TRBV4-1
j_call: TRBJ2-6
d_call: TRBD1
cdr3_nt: TGCGCCAGCAGCCGCACCGGGACAGGTCTCTCTGGGGCCAACGTCCTGACTTTC
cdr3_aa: CASSRTGTGLSGANVLTF

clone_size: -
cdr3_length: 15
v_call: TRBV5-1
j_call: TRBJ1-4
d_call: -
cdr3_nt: TGCGCCAGCAGCCCCCTCTTCCAGGAAGGGGTCAAACTGTTTTTT
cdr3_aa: CASSPLFQEGVKLFF

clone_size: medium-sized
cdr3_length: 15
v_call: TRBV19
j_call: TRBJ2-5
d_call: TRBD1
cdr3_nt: TGTGCCAGTAGCATAGGGACAGGGTACCAAGAGACCCAGTACTTC
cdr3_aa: CASSIGTGYQETQYF

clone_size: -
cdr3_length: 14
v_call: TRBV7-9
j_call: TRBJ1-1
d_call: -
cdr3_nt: TGTGCCAGCAGCCCTCCTAGAGCGAACACTGAAGCTTTCTTT
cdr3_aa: CASSPPRANTEAFF

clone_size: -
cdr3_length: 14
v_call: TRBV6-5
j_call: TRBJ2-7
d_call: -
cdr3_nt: TGTGCCAGCAGTTACTCGGGCAGCTCCTACGAGCAGTACTTC
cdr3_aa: CASSYSGSSYEQYF

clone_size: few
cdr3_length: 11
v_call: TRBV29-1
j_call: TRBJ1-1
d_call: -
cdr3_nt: TGCAGCGTTGAAGGGAGGACTGAAGCTTTCTTT
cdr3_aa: CSVEGRTEAFF

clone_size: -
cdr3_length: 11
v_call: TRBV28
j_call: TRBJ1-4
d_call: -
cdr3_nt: TGTGCCAGCAGGAGCAGGGGAAAACTGTTTTTT
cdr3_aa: CASRSRGKLFF

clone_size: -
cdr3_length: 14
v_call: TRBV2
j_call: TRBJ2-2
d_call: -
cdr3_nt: TGTGCCACCGGAGGGACTTTGAACACCGGGGAGCTGTTTTTT
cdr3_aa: CATGGTLNTGELFF

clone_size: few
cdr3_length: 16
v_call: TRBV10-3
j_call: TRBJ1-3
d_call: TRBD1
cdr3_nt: TGTGCCATCAGTGAGTCTTCGGACAGGGGAAGAAACACCATATATTTT
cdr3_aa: CAISESSDRGRNTIYF